This T cell receptor (beta chain) was identified in a study of cytomegalovirus exposure and HLA in healthy donors. The PCR used 60 Vbeta and 13 Jbeta primers. TCRdb's table, derived via immunoSEQ multiplex PCR, lists solely in-frame clones and lacks some. The sample has 90,000 to 140,000 clones, about four fifths seen once. Germline V lookup: CDR1 SGHDT, CDR2 YYEEEE. Unmatched junction bases numbered 0, after V lost 4 bases and J lost 3 bases. The length of the CDR3 is 14 residues. This clone showed up just a few times. This chain joins TRBV5-6 and TRBJ2-5; 13 nucleotides agree with TRBD2. The receptor was isolated from a man aged 30 to 39 in good health and CMV-seronegative. Sequencing used PBMCs. The CDR3 sequence: CASSGLAGEETQYF. The CDR3 DNA sequence: TGTGCCAGCAGCGGACTAGCGGGAGAAGAGACCCAGTACTTC.